These 21 T cell receptor beta chains originate from one sample sequenced in a study of OX40 agonist ivuxolimab in advanced cancers. Libraries were prepared by immunoSEQ multiplex PCR; TCRdb keeps only in-frame clonotypes and omits some of them. Of 20,000 to 25,000 clones listed, approximately 80% are singletons. Sequencing was performed on CD4+ or CD8+ T cells sorted from blood, taken in a trial of the OX40 agonist ivuxolimab. The receptors originated from an adult with an advanced solid tumor such as melanoma, head and neck, liver or kidney cancer.

This rearrangement joins TRBV4-3 to TRBJ1-4, with D possibly matching TRBD1 (6 bases). Looked up from germline, CDR1 is LGHNA and CDR2 is YSLEER. The V end was cut by 0 bases, the J end by 6 bases, with 14 bases between. The CDR3 consists of 16 residues. In DNA, the CDR3 is TGCGCCAGCAGCCAAGACCCGGACAGTAATTATGAAAAACTGTTTTTT. The encoded protein is CASSQDPDSNYEKLFF.

A few counts support this clone. The chain couples TRBV28 to TRBJ1-5; the D is unclear. V dropped 3 bases and J dropped 7 bases, with 13 bases sitting between them. Per germline, CDR1 MDHEN and CDR2 SYDVKM. CDR3 size: 14 residues. The CDR3 here is CASSFRLTGQPQHF. Here the CDR3 DNA reads TGTGCCAGCAGTTTTCGCCTAACGGGACAGCCCCAGCATTTT.

This clone was seen more than once but under ten times. This chain uses TRBV5-4 with TRBJ1-1, with D possibly TRBD1 on 6 matching bases. This CDR3 is 12 amino acids long. With 2 bases removed from V and 5 bases from J, the gap between germline ends came to 7 bases. The V gene's germline CDR1 is SGHNT and CDR2 YYREEE (reference sequence). CDR3 bases: TGTGCCAGCAGCTTCGGGACAACTGAAGCTTTCTTT. Its translation is CASSFGTTEAFF.

CDR3 sequence: CASTGAGGLQETQYF. CDR3 DNA sequence: TGTGCCAGCACCGGAGCGGGAGGGTTACAAGAGACCCAGTACTTC. The genes are TRBV6-5 and TRBJ2-5; 10 bases line up with TRBD2. V gave up 7 bases and J gave up 2 bases; unmatched junction bases: 7. There are 15 residues in the CDR3. Germline values: CDR1 MNHEY, CDR2 SVGAGI.

The V and J genes are TRBV10-3 and TRBJ2-7; tentative D call: TRBD1 (5 bases). CDR1 is ENHRY, CDR2 SYGVKD, per germline. Trimming took off 6 bases at V and 1 base at J, with 13 bases between the two ends. CDR3 length equals 14 residues. This chain's CDR3 is CAIRNIDSSYEQYF. As DNA, the CDR3 is TGTGCCATCAGGAACATCGACAGTTCCTACGAGCAGTACTTC.

This sequence joins TRBV6-5 and TRBJ2-1; D is unresolved. This CDR3 is built from 11 residues. V lost 3 bases and J 16 bases, leaving 13 bases between the germline ends. Looked up from germline, CDR1 is MNHEY and CDR2 is SVGAGI. The CDR3: CASSYGRKEFF. The DNA of the CDR3 is TGTGCCAGCAGTTATGGTAGAAAGGAATTCTTC.

The gene calls are TRBV5-5 and TRBJ2-3, with 15 bases lining up with TRBD2. The CDR3 is 16 amino acids. Per the germline V gene, CDR1 is SGHKS and CDR2 is YYEKEE (reference sequence). Trimming removed 4 bases from V and 5 bases from J; junction bases left unmatched: 5. The CDR3 protein is CASSLGLAGGQDTQYF. CDR3 bases: TGTGCCAGCAGCCTCGGACTAGCGGGGGGGCAAGATACGCAGTATTTT.

V gene TRBV5-6 combines with J gene TRBJ2-1; 7 bases align to TRBD1. CDR1 and CDR2 from the germline V gene are SGHDT and YYEEEE. This CDR3 is built from 15 residues. Trimming cost V 0 bases and J 8 bases; bases outside gene matches: 8. The CDR3 DNA is TGTGCCAGCAGCTTGGAAGTATACAGGGGCGATGAGCAGTTCTTC. Translated: CASSLEVYRGDEQFF.

This clone was observed a handful of times. The chain is built from TRBV10-1 and TRBJ2-7; the D gene is possibly TRBD2 (5 bases). The CDR3 length is 13 residues. Germline CDR1 reads WNHNN; CDR2 reads SYGVQD (reference sequence). V was clipped by 6 bases and J by 5 bases, with 14 bases between them. CDR3 bases: TGCGCCAGCAGCCTGGAGGTGATGGACGAGCAGTACTTC. This codes for CASSLEVMDEQYF.

In this sample, this clone turned up a few times. The CDR3 reads CASSYLDGNEKLFF. CDR3 nucleotide sequence: TGTGCCAGCAGCTACCTTGACGGGAATGAAAAACTGTTTTTT. The chain combines TRBV11-2 with TRBJ1-4, with D unresolved. V was pared by 4 bases and J by 5 bases, with 11 bases between. This CDR3 is 14 amino acids long. Germline V CDR1 and CDR2: SGHAT, FQNNGV.

This clone was seen only a few times. The CDR3 reads CASSYQIPGGVEQYF. DNA of the CDR3: TGTGCCAGCAGCTACCAAATCCCAGGAGGGGTAGAGCAGTACTTC. This chain uses TRBV11-3 with TRBJ2-7; D may be TRBD2 (6 bases). The CDR3 consists of 15 residues. Trimming stripped 4 bases from V and 7 bases from J, with 20 bases between. The V gene's germline CDR1 is SGHNT and CDR2 YENEEA.

This clone was seen more than once but under ten times. The rearrangement links TRBV4-1 to TRBJ2-1; D ambiguous. In germline, CDR1 is MGHRA, CDR2 YSYEKL. The CDR3 loop spans 16 amino acids. V was cut by 0 bases and J by 0 bases, with 9 bases left in between. CDR3 region: CASSQEQASSYNEQFF. The CDR3 bases are TGCGCCAGCAGCCAAGAGCAGGCGAGCTCCTACAATGAGCAGTTCTTC.

J is TRBJ2-5 and V is TRBV28; D is perhaps TRBD2 (6 bases). Trimming stripped 1 base from V and 4 bases from J, with 10 bases between. Germline CDR1 MDHEN, CDR2 SYDVKM. The CDR3 sequence is 14 residues long. The CDR3 DNA reads TGTGCCAGCAGTTTATCGAGGGGAGGAGAGACCCAGTACTTC. It yields the protein CASSLSRGGETQYF.

This rearrangement joins TRBV2 to TRBJ1-2; the match to TRBD1 covers 10 bases. This CDR3 spans 14 amino acids. After removal of 7 bases from V and 8 bases from J, the junction contained 10 bases not matched to a gene. Germline V gene sequence: CDR1 SNHLY, CDR2 FYNNEI. The CDR3 loop is CASKPGQGIEGYTF. The DNA of the CDR3 is TGTGCCAGCAAACCGGGACAGGGGATCGAGGGCTACACCTTC.

The rearrangement joins TRBV5-4 to TRBJ2-7; no reliable D call. Trimming removed 1 base at V and 2 bases at J, with 10 bases between. The CDR3 runs 14 residues. In germline, CDR1 is SGHNT, CDR2 YYREEE (reference sequence). The CDR3 DNA follows: TGTGCCAGCAGCTTGTCGGAAAAACCCTACGAGCAGTACTTC. Protein product: CASSLSEKPYEQYF.

The J gene is TRBJ2-1, the V gene TRBV7-8; D possibly corresponds to TRBD2 (5 bases). The CDR3 length is 18 residues. Per the germline V gene, CDR1 is SGHVS and CDR2 is FQNEAQ. With 0 bases removed from V and 4 bases from J, the gap between germline ends came to 19 bases. CDR3 amino acids: CASSLAAGVTGWYNEQFF. The DNA of the CDR3 is TGTGCCAGCAGCTTAGCCGCCGGGGTCACGGGGTGGTACAATGAGCAGTTCTTC.

This clone was recorded a few times. The rearrangement uses TRBV29-1 and TRBJ1-1, with D unresolved. The CDR3 loop spans 13 amino acids. Trimming pared 0 bases from V and 0 bases from J, leaving 5 bases between. The germline V gene encodes CDR1 SQVTM and CDR2 ANQGSEA. The CDR3 loop is CSVEDVVNTEAFF. CDR3 DNA: TGCAGCGTTGAAGATGTCGTGAACACTGAAGCTTTCTTT.

The CDR3 DNA follows: TGTGCCAGCAGTGCGGGGAGGAACACCGGGGAGCTGTTTTTT. Residues: CASSAGRNTGELFF. J is TRBJ2-2 and V is TRBV2, with D perhaps TRBD2 (5 bases). Germline CDR1 and CDR2: SNHLY and FYNNEI. This CDR3 comprises 14 residues. Trimming left V 4 bases short and J 1 base short, with 7 bases between.

Only one count was recorded for this clone. This chain connects TRBV5-6 to TRBJ1-1; a possible D gene is TRBD1 (6 bases). Germline V lookup: CDR1 SGHDT, CDR2 YYEEEE. The CDR3 extends over 14 amino acids. V was cut by 2 bases and J by 1 base, with 9 bases left in between. The DNA of the CDR3 is TGTGCCAGCAGCTTTGGCAGGGGGAACACTGAAGCTTTCTTT. It encodes CASSFGRGNTEAFF. The whole variable domain, remainder taken from reference TRBV5-6 and TRBJ1-1, is DAGVTQSPTHLIKTRGQQVTLRCSPKSGHDTVSWYQQALGQGPQFIFQYYEEEERQRGNFPDRFSGHQFPNYSSELNVNALLLGDSALYLCASSFGRGNTEAFFGQGTRLTVV.

The CDR3 is CASSLGLAGVGDTQYF. CDR3 nucleotides: TGTGCCAGCAGCTTAGGGCTAGCGGGAGTTGGAGATACGCAGTATTTT. V gene TRBV7-8 combines with J gene TRBJ2-3; 10 bases align to TRBD2. Trimming at V came to 1 base and at J to 5 bases, leaving 6 bases not matched to a gene. This CDR3 contains 16 residues. Germline CDR1 and CDR2: SGHVS and FQNEAQ.

CDR3 residues: CASSFPPRDSYNEQFF. The DNA for the CDR3 is TGTGCCAGCAGCTTCCCCCCGCGGGACTCCTACAATGAGCAGTTCTTC. The V call is TRBV7-9, the J call TRBJ2-1, with D tentatively TRBD2 (6 bases). This CDR3 comprises 16 residues. Germline values: CDR1 SEHNR, CDR2 FQNEAQ (reference sequence). Trimming shortened V by 3 bases and J by 0 bases, and 12 bases separated the two germline ends.